This T cell receptor (beta chain) comes out of a study of blood T cell repertoires in COVID-19 (dated by TCRdb to the early 2020s). Regarding the research as a whole: Samples from collaborators originated in the United States, Italy and Spain and spanned both the acute and convalescent phases of COVID-19. The material from the prospective study consisted of cDNA or gDNA derived from T cells, B-cell-depleted T cells, or PBMCs. The dataset comprised deeply sampled blood TCRbeta repertoires from subjects exposed to, actively infected with, or recovered from COVID-19. A freely available public database, intended as a resource for researchers studying the immune response to SARS-CoV-2, is where the repertoires were released. Samples came from the ongoing ImmuneRACE study (first 160 participants) plus 1,254 subjects from 6 global collaborators. Nearly every sample came with metadata listing a de-identified subject ID, COVID-19 status, age in years and sex. Where HLA class I and class II types were available, the types were taken from metadata supplied by the sample provider, not from assay-based typing.

As for this clone: The antigen it recognizes is unknown. The sample holds no much larger clone one base away, and base qualities are not on file.

The paper's findings and limits, for the study overall: The quantity of clinical and demographic metadata differed by source and by participant and was supplied without curation.

Each collaborating institution followed its own protocols to collect whole blood in K2EDTA tubes. For TCRbeta analysis, collaborator samples were shipped as frozen whole blood, as isolated PBMCs, or as DNA extracted from either sample type. The CDR3 goes from the cysteine to the phenylalanine over 15 residues. The DNA shown is the 45-base CDR3, in frame from base 1. CDR1 and CDR2 are read off the germline V gene as MGHRA and YSYEKL. The germline V end is reduced by 4 bases and the J end by 4 bases; junction bases left unmatched: 8. TCRbeta CDR3 regions were amplified from genomic DNA by means of the immunoSEQ Assay, a bias-controlled multiplex PCR. Per the source publication's procedure: The number of nucleated cells in each sample was estimated from the amplification of reference gene primers within the assay. To quantify the absolute abundance of each unique TCRbeta CDR3 rearrangement, sequence reads were collapsed and filtered. For each sample, productive Simpson clonality was calculated as the square root of Simpson's diversity index across productive rearrangements. TCRdb took over this immuneACCESS table, retaining in-frame rearrangements with V and J assigned. Such tables are incomplete; in checked studies, under half of the missing clones stem from an unresolved V gene, and the remainder is unexplained. Clonal size and the V and J genes are those of that table, whereas D and trimming came from the DNA. The sample table holds about 130,000 clones, of which approximately 83% were seen once. Under 8% of the sample lies in the top ten.

This sequence uses TRBV4-1 and TRBJ1-2, with 8 central nucleotides matching TRBD1. The sequenced sample was peripheral blood. The sequence came from a man older than 75 with active or convalescent COVID-19. CDR3 protein: CASSPGQGYGYGYTF. The base sequence is TGCGCCAGCAGCCCAGGACAGGGCTATGGCTATGGCTACACCTTC.